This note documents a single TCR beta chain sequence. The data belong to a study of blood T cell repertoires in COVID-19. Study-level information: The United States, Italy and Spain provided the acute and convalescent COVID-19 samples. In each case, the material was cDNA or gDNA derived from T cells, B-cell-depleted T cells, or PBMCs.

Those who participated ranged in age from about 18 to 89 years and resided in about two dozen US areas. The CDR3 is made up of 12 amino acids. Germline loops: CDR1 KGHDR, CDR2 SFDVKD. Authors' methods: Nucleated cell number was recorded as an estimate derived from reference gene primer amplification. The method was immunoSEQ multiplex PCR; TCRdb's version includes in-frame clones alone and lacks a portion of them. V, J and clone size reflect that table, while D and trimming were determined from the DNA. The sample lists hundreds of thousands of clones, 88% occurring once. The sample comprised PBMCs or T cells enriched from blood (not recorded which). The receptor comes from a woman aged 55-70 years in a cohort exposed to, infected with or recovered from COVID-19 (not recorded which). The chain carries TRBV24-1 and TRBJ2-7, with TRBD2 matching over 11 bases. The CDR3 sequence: CELAGGCYEQYF. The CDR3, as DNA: TGTGAATTAGCGGGAGGGTGCTACGAGCAGTACTTC.